This paragraph covers one T cell receptor (beta chain) sequence. There is no known antigen for this receptor. Base qualities are not at hand, and no much larger clone is one base apart. Reading the label with the study, this specimen's time point is: about 4 weeks on oral tofacitinib. What this sample's treatment or condition label stands for: oral pan-JAK inhibitor, 5-10 mg twice daily. From alopecia areata patients, peripheral blood was collected along with lesional scalp punch biopsies. PBMCs were isolated by density centrifugation and stained for CD3, CD4 and CD8, after which CD4+ and CD8+ T cells were sorted on a FACSAria. The sample belongs to a study of CD8+ T cells in alopecia areata (dated by TCRdb to the late 2010s). As for the study more broadly: The treated patients, all with moderate-to-severe alopecia areata, were enrolled in an open-label pilot trial of oral tofacitinib given at 5 to 10 mg twice daily. Tofacitinib was given for 6 to 18 months, followed by 6 months of follow-up off drug to assess delayed response and recurrence. Biopsies were taken from tofacitinib-treated patients at baseline and again at 4 and 24 weeks into treatment, and several of those patients also had a later scalp biopsy. The RNA source kit depended on sample type: the PAXgene miRNA kit for fixed scalp, the miRNeasy kit for PBMCs, and the RNeasy kit for mouse skin. TCRbeta CDR3 regions were amplified by immunoSEQ multiplex PCR with 35 Vbeta forward and 13 Jbeta reverse primers. Scalp clonality was compared among normal scalp (n=4), patchy alopecia areata scalp (n=8), and alopecia totalis/universalis scalp (n=8). To study T cell clonal expansion in alopecia areata, the researchers applied high-throughput TCRbeta sequencing to both the C3H/HeJ mouse model and human patients. Scalp tissue and sorted CD4+ and CD8+ peripheral blood T cells from patchy and totalis/universalis alopecia areata patients and from healthy controls were covered by human TCRbeta sequencing. Disease severity in treated patients was measured with the SALT score, which quantifies the percentage of affected scalp surface area. Results and caveats for the whole study, not just this receptor: Resident alphabeta T cells in normal human skin are also sequenced, complicating scalp TCR repertoire analysis, unlike mouse skin dominated by gammadelta T cells. Higher clonality and more expanded CD8+ clones were observed in lesional scalp than in normal scalp, particularly in alopecia totalis/universalis, a finding suggestive of antigenic drive. During tofacitinib treatment, many expanded lesional clones stuck around in both scalp and blood, and this persistence may partly explain why relapse happens after treatment is stopped. Shared TCR sequences between patients were less evident than in mice, which may be partly attributable to HLA diversity in the patient population. Tofacitinib significantly decreased scalp clonality and the number of expanded CD8+ clones among the top 100 scalp clones. Because the treated cohort was small and had just a single nonresponder, larger studies are needed to establish links between baseline CD8+ expansion and response.

V and J are truncated by 4 bases and 8 bases respectively, leaving an intervening sequence of 17 bases. CDR1 and CDR2 are drawn from the germline V gene (reference sequence): MNHEY, SMNVEV. The CDR3 runs 15 amino acids, cysteine and phenylalanine included. Only CDR3 DNA is held: 45 bases, read in frame from base 1. The library relied on the immunoSEQ multiplex PCR assay. RNA was extracted from all samples and reverse transcribed into cDNA, which served as template for TCR sequencing. First-strand cDNA was synthesized with SuperScript III using a 2:1 mix of oligo-dT and random hexamers. A synthetic immune receptor repertoire was used to assess amplification bias, and residual bias was removed computationally. In the original analysis: Raw reads were preprocessed to remove errors, and CDR3 was defined by IMGT conventions from the conserved cysteine to phenylalanine. Clonality was computed by normalizing Shannon entropy by log2 of the number of productive unique TCRs and subtracting the result from 1. CD4 or CD8 identity of scalp clones was inferred by cross-referencing scalp TCRbeta sequences with sorted blood CD4 and CD8 repertoires. The table was pulled from immuneACCESS by TCRdb, which kept in-frame rearrangements only. Such tables lose some clones; where checked, under half of the loss comes from unresolved V genes, and the rest has no known cause. D and trimming were read from the DNA, whereas the V and J calls and clone size are those reported in that table. The sample table shows 90,000 to 100,000 clones, and 50% to 75% are seen once. Together, the top ten hold about a sixth of the sample.

The TCR was taken from a human donor with alopecia areata. Specimen: CD8+ T cells sorted from blood, collected at week 4, from a patient treated with tofacitinib. The chain is assembled from TRBV27 and TRBJ1-4, with a weak D call of TRBD1 (5 bases match). The nucleotide sequence reads as follows: TGTGCCAGCAGTTGGGGAGCGACAGCCGGGGAAAAACTGTTTTTT. It translates to CASSWGATAGEKLFF.